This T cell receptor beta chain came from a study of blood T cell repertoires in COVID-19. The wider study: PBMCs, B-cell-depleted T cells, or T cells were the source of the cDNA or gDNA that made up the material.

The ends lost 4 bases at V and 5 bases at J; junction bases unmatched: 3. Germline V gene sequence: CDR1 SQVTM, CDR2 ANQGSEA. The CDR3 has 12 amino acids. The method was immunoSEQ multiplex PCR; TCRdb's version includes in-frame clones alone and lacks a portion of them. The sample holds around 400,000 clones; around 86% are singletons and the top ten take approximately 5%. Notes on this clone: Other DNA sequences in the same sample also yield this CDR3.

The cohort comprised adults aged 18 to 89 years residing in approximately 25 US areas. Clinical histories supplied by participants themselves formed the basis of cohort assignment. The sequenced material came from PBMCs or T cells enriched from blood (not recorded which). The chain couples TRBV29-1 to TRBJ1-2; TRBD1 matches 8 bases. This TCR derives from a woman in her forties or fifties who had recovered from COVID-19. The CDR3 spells CSVGQGSYGYTF. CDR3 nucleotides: TGCAGCGTTGGACAGGGGTCATATGGCTACACCTTC.